This T cell receptor beta chain was sequenced for a study of CD8 T cells in ankylosing spondylitis. Study results and caveats: About 8 highly homologous variants made up a TCR beta motif, and this motif appeared characteristic of ankylosing spondylitis blood. Enrichment of disease-linked clones was reportedly significant in matched ankylosing spondylitis synovial fluid.

Using quantitative 5'-RACE with molecular barcodes, the authors made TCR beta libraries. TCRdb itself ran the 5' RACE reads through MiXCR, one entry per CDR3 protein. The sample contains a few hundred thousand distinct CDR3 sequences, around 8% of which appear only once. As regards this clonotype: Its antigen remains unknown.

V was pared by 3 bases and J by 8 bases, with 3 bases of the junction left unmatched. Germline V gives CDR1 SGDLS, CDR2 YYNGEE. The CDR3 sequence is 13 residues long. The sample consisted of blood, either unsorted or a sorted T cell fraction (not recorded which). The clonotype comes from a male donor with ankylosing spondylitis. The chain combines TRBV9 with TRBJ2-4; TRBD1 matches 9 bases. The CDR3 loop reads CASSAWTGDIQYF. CDR3 nucleotides: TGTGCCAGCAGCGCCTGGACAGGGGACATTCAGTACTTC.